The 17 T cell receptor beta chains below come from one sample, sequenced in a study of metastatic and nonmetastatic thyroid tumors. The entire patient cohort was treatment-naive prior to thyroid surgery. TCRdb reanalyzed the PCR reads via MiXCR. The sample consists of approximately 58,000 clones, about 20% of them appearing once. Sequencing was performed on blood. The receptors stem from a female donor with papillary thyroid cancer or a benign thyroid nodule (not recorded which). Some clones in this sample may be carry-over from other donors' samples.

The rearrangement uses TRBV5-1 and TRBJ1-3; D gene uncertain. CDR3 length: 15 amino acids. CDR1 and CDR2 from the germline V gene are SGHRS and YFSETQ. Deletions cut 0 bases from V and 6 bases from J, with 13 bases between. Here the CDR3 reads CASSLDGCRSNTIYF. In DNA form, the CDR3 reads TGCGCCAGCAGCTTGGACGGATGTAGGTCAAACACCATATATTTT.

Many counts were recorded for this clone. This chain uses TRBV24-1 with TRBJ2-1; TRBD1 matches at 7 bases. The length of the CDR3 is 17 residues. The germline V gene encodes CDR1 KGHDR and CDR2 SFDVKD. Trimming removed 2 bases from V and 4 bases from J; junction bases left unmatched: 10. The CDR3 nucleotides read TGTGCCACCAGTGATTCACACCGGGACAGACCTTACAATGAGCAGTTCTTC. Translation gives CATSDSHRDRPYNEQFF.

A remark on this clone: One end of the junction varies from germline; a read error may be responsible. This same CDR3 is encoded by further DNA sequences in the sample. This chain connects TRBV6-1 to TRBJ2-2; tentative D call: TRBD2 (6 bases). Germline CDR1 is MNHNS and CDR2 is SASEGT. The CDR3 is 14 residues long. CDR3 loop: CASSEIADTGELFF. The CDR3 DNA reads TGTGCCAGCAGTGAAATAGCGGACACCGGCGAGCTGTTTTTC.

A word on this clone: It is likely a read error, because the conserved phenylalanine at the end of the CDR3 is missing. The chain joins TRBV6-1 to TRBJ2-2; D not certain. CDR3 size: 14 residues. Germline V gene data show CDR1 as MNHNS and CDR2 as SASEGT. V gave up 5 bases and J gave up 4 bases, with 11 bases separating them. Here the CDR3 reads CASSNGLGTGELFY. CDR3 in DNA: TGTGCCAGCAGTAATGGGTTGGGCACCGGGGAGCTGTTTTAT.

This rearrangement joins TRBV4-1 to TRBJ1-6; no clear D. From germline, CDR1 is MGHRA and CDR2 YSYEKL. This CDR3 has 15 residues. Trimming took off 4 bases at V and 5 bases at J, with 12 bases between the two ends. For the CDR3, the DNA is TGCGCCAGCAGCCGACACCAGGCGGATAATTCACCCCTCCACTTT. As protein: CASSRHQADNSPLHF.

About this clone itself: This may come from a read error, since a much larger clone is one base off. The chain links TRBV7-9 to TRBJ2-1; the D is unclear. The germline CDR1 and CDR2 sequences are SEHNR and FQNEAQ (reference sequence). CDR3 length equals 8 residues. The CDR3 sequence is CFGNEQFF. The CDR3 DNA follows: TGTTTCGGGAATGAGCAGTTCTTC.

The genes are TRBV5-1 and TRBJ2-1; D is perhaps TRBD2 (6 bases). Germline V gene sequence: CDR1 SGHRS, CDR2 YFSETQ. The V end lost 4 bases, the J end lost 5 bases, and 19 bases lay between the germline ends. The CDR3 is 16 amino acids. The CDR3 is CASSVEALARNNEQFF. CDR3 coding DNA: TGCGCCAGCAGCGTGGAGGCTCTAGCGAGAAACAATGAGCAGTTCTTC.

Comment on this clone: It may be a read error: a sequence one base away is much more abundant. J is TRBJ2-3 and V is TRBV6-1; D is unclear. The CDR3 sequence is 14 residues long. The germline V gene encodes CDR1 MNHNS and CDR2 SASEGT. V lost 6 bases, J lost 2 bases, and 12 bases lay in between. The CDR3: CASSAVPVTDTQYF. DNA for the CDR3: TGTGCCAGCAGCGCCGTCCCTGTCACAGATACGCAGTATTTT.

This clone was picked up many times. J is TRBJ2-7 and V is TRBV28; 11 bases fit TRBD2. Germline V lookup: CDR1 MDHEN, CDR2 SYDVKM. The CDR3 runs 15 residues. V shed 6 bases and J 1 base; nucleotides not matched to a gene: 5. The CDR3 protein is CASRDGLAGSYEQYF. The CDR3, as DNA: TGTGCCAGCAGGGACGGACTAGCGGGTTCCTACGAGCAGTACTTC.

This chain links TRBV10-1 with TRBJ2-3; a possible D gene is TRBD2 (5 bases). The CDR3 covers 19 residues. Per the germline V gene, CDR1 is WNHNN and CDR2 is SYGVQD (reference sequence). The V end was cut by 3 bases, the J end by 1 base, with 23 bases between. The CDR3 region has the DNA TGCGCCAGCAGTGACGGTGTAGCCCTCACTTCGGAGGGCACAGATACGCAGTATTTT. This codes for CASSDGVALTSEGTDTQYF.

In this sample, this clone turned up many times. CDR3 sequence (DNA): TGTGCCAGCAGGCAAGGACAGGGGAATTCACCCCTCCACTTT. This translates into CASRQGQGNSPLHF. V usage is TRBV5-6 and J usage is TRBJ1-6, with 9 bases identical to TRBD1. The CDR3 is 14 residues long. Per the germline V gene, CDR1 is SGHDT and CDR2 is YYEEEE. The ends lost 5 bases at V and 7 bases at J; junction bases unmatched: 4.

This clone was observed a handful of times. This chain connects TRBV6-1 to TRBJ1-1, with D perhaps TRBD1 (6 bases). CDR1 and CDR2 (germline): MNHNS, SASEGT. This CDR3 comprises 14 residues. The chain's CDR3 is CSTGAQRDRMGAFF. The CDR3 region has the DNA TGTTCCACGGGGGCACAAAGGGATAGGATGGGAGCTTTCTTT.

On this clone: A much larger clonotype is one base distant, so this may be a read error. The J gene is TRBJ1-1, the V gene TRBV7-2; D not resolved. Trimming stripped 1 base from V and 1 base from J, with 10 bases between. CDR1 is SGHTA, CDR2 FQGNSA, per germline. The CDR3 runs 15 residues. The CDR3 DNA sequence: TGTACCAGCAGCTTAGTCGTGGCGAAGAACACTGAAGCTTTCTTT. Amino acids: CTSSLVVAKNTEAFF.

This clone came up many times. The chain links TRBV29-1 to TRBJ2-1; D is possibly TRBD2 (5 bases). The V end lost 5 bases, the J end lost 7 bases, and 15 bases lay between the germline ends. CDR1 is SQVTM and CDR2 is ANQGSEA in the germline V gene. The CDR3 loop spans 13 amino acids. DNA for the CDR3: TGCAGCGTTTCCTATGCTAGCTGGAATGAGCAGTTCTTC. It encodes CSVSYASWNEQFF.

This clone was seen ten or more times. The rearrangement joins TRBV7-9 to TRBJ2-7; the match to TRBD2 covers 9 bases. This CDR3 contains 18 residues. V lost 2 bases, J lost 4 bases, and 15 bases stayed unmatched. CDR1 is SEHNR and CDR2 is FQNEAQ in the germline V gene (reference sequence). In DNA form, the CDR3 reads TGTGCCAGCAGCTTAAGGGGCCCGGAACGGCGGGAGGGGTACGAGCAGTACTTC. It is translated as CASSLRGPERREGYEQYF.

This clone was found many times. A read error may produce the germline difference seen at one junction end. This chain uses TRBV12-5 with TRBJ1-2; D gene unclear. From germline, CDR1 is LGHNT and CDR2 FRNRAP. This CDR3 spans 13 amino acids. The CDR3 is CASGPDGPPRASF. The CDR3 nucleotides are TGTGCTAGTGGACCTGACGGACCTCCACGAGCCTCCTTC.

CDR3 in amino acids: CASSLIVGQNTEAFF. The CDR3 DNA sequence: TGTGCCAGCAGTCTAATAGTGGGACAGAATACTGAAGCTTTCTTT. The rearrangement uses TRBV28 and TRBJ1-1; 7 bases map to TRBD1. There are 15 residues in the CDR3. The V gene end was trimmed by 5 bases and the J gene end by 5 bases; junction bases not matched to a gene: 11. In germline, CDR1 is MDHEN, CDR2 SYDVKM.